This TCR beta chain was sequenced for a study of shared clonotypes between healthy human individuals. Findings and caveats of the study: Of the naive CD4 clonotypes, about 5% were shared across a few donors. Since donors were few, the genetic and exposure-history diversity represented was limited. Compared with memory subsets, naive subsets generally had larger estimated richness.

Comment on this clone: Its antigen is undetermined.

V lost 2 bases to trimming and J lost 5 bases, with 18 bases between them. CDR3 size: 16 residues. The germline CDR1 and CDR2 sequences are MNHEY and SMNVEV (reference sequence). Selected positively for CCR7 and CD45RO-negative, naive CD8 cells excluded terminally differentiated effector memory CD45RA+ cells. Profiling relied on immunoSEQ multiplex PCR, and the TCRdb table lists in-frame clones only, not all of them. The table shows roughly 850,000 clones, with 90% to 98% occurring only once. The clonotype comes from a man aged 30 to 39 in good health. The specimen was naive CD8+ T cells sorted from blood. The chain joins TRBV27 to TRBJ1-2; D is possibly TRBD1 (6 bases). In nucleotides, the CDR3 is TGTGCCAGCAGTTTAGGGGGCGGAGAACCTTCTTATGGCTACACCTTC. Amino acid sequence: CASSLGGGEPSYGYTF.